This T cell receptor (beta chain) came from a study of spatial heterogeneity in lung cancer. In this sample, this clonotype turned up many times. TCRdb reprocessed the 5' RACE reads via MiXCR and lists one record per CDR3 protein. In the table there are around 110,000 distinct CDR3 sequences, more than 10% of which are singletons. Germline V gene data show CDR1 as MDHEN and CDR2 as SYDVKM. The length of the CDR3 is 14 residues. V trimming: 6 bases; J trimming: 2 bases; junction bases outside the gene matches: 7. The time point is: blood at routine non-recurrence follow-up after resection. Whole RNA was taken from tumor, nontumor lung or frozen PBMC; it was then sequenced unsorted.

V gene TRBV28 combines with J gene TRBJ2-7, with TRBD2 matching 7 bases. The sequencing here drew on PBMCs, taken at follow-up. This TCR was sampled from a male donor with early-stage non-small cell lung cancer. CDR3 sequence (DNA): TGTGCCAGCAGCGGTGGGGGGGTGACCTACGAGCAGTACTTC. It encodes CASSGGGVTYEQYF.